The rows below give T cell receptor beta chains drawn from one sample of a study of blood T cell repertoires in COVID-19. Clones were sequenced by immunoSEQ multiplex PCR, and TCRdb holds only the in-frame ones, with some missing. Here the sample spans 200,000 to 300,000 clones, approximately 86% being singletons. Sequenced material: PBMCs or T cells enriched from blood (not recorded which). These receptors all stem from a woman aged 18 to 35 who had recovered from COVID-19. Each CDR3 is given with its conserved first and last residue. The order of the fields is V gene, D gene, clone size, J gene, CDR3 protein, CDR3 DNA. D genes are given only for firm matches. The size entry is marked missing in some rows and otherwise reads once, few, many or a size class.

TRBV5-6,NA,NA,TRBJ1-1,CASSLASLNEAFF,TGTGCCAGCAGCTTGGCTAGTCTAAACGAAGCTTTCTTT
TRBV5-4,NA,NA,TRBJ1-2,CASSLDQGPNYGYTF,TGTGCCAGCAGCTTGGATCAGGGGCCTAACTATGGCTACACCTTC
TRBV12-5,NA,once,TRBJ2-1,CASRGSYNEQFF,TGTGCATCGCGGGGCTCCTACAATGAGCAGTTCTTC
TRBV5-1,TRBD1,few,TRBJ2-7,CASSLVGTGDFYEQYF,TGCGCCAGCAGCTTGGTGGGGACAGGGGACTTCTACGAGCAGTACTTC
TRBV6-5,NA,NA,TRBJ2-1,CASLGGPSKNEQFF,TGTGCCAGCCTCGGGGGGCCCTCTAAGAATGAGCAGTTCTTC
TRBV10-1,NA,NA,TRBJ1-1,CARTRRRTEAFF,TGCGCCAGGACACGTCGGAGGACTGAAGCTTTCTTT
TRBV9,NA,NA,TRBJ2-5,CASSPLAQQETQYF,TGTGCCAGCAGCCCTTTAGCACAACAAGAGACCCAGTACTTC
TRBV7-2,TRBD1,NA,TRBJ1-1,CASSQQRGQGVRAFF,TGTGCCAGCAGCCAACAGCGGGGACAGGGGGTACGGGCTTTCTTT
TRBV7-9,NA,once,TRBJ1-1,CASSRDLNTEAFF,TGTGCCAGCAGCCGGGACTTGAACACTGAAGCTTTCTTT
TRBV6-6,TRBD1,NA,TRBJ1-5,CASSLQQGAGGNQPQHF,TGTGCCAGCAGTCTCCAGCAGGGGGCTGGGGGCAATCAGCCCCAGCATTTT
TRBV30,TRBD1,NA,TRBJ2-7,CACWGQGVYEQYF,TGTGCCTGCTGGGGGCAGGGGGTTTACGAGCAGTACTTC
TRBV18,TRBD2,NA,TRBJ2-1,CASSPRTSGGVDEQFF,TGTGCCAGCTCACCACGGACTAGCGGGGGGGTTGATGAGCAGTTCTTC
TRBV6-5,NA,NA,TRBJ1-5,CASSYRRGDSNQPQHF,TGTGCCAGCAGTTACAGGCGCGGGGATAGCAATCAGCCCCAGCATTTT
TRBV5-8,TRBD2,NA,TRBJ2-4,CASSTGLAEPPAKNIQYF,TGTGCCAGCAGCACTGGACTAGCCGAGCCCCCTGCCAAAAACATTCAGTACTTC
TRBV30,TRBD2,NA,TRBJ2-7,CAWRGRGIGEQYF,TGTGCCTGGAGAGGGAGGGGAATAGGCGAGCAGTACTTC